These T cell receptor beta chains were read from a single sample in a study of shared clonotypes between healthy human individuals. TCRdb keeps only in-frame clones here, not all; method: immunoSEQ multiplex PCR. The profile shows over 2 million clones, just under 95% of them singletons. The sequenced material came from naive CD8+ T cells sorted from blood. These receptors were obtained from a man between 18 and 29 years old in good health. Both conserved end residues are part of each CDR3. The D gene is left open where the match is weak. Size is stated for part of the rows, as once, few or many counts, or as a class when the clone is expanded.

d_call: .; v_call: TRBV7-2; clone_size: .; j_call: TRBJ1-1; cdr3_aa: CASSLVGRGDTEAFF; cdr3_nt: TGTGCCAGCAGCTTAGTCGGTCGGGGGGACACTGAAGCTTTCTTT
d_call: TRBD1; v_call: TRBV4-1; clone_size: .; j_call: TRBJ2-2; cdr3_aa: CASSYGTALATGELFF; cdr3_nt: TGCGCCAGCAGCTATGGGACAGCCCTGGCGACCGGGGAGCTGTTTTTT
d_call: .; v_call: TRBV28; clone_size: .; j_call: TRBJ1-1; cdr3_aa: CASSLRGPTLQAFF; cdr3_nt: TGTGCCAGCAGTTTGCGGGGTCCAACGCTGCAAGCTTTCTTT
d_call: .; v_call: TRBV19; clone_size: .; j_call: TRBJ1-1; cdr3_aa: CASSMWLTGAKNTEAFF; cdr3_nt: TGTGCCAGTAGTATGTGGCTGACGGGTGCCAAGAACACTGAAGCTTTCTTT
d_call: TRBD1; v_call: TRBV5-1; clone_size: once; j_call: TRBJ2-7; cdr3_aa: CASTFGTGDSYEQYF; cdr3_nt: TGCGCCAGCACTTTTGGGACAGGCGATTCCTACGAGCAGTACTTC
d_call: .; v_call: TRBV29-1; clone_size: .; j_call: TRBJ2-7; cdr3_aa: CSVLGTGHGYEQYF; cdr3_nt: TGCAGCGTACTGGGGACGGGACACGGATACGAGCAGTACTTC
d_call: TRBD1; v_call: TRBV29-1; clone_size: .; j_call: TRBJ1-2; cdr3_aa: CSAMGQGPSNYGYTF; cdr3_nt: TGCAGCGCTATGGGACAGGGTCCTTCTAACTATGGCTACACCTTC
d_call: TRBD1; v_call: TRBV19; clone_size: .; j_call: TRBJ1-1; cdr3_aa: CASTPTGGWAEAFF; cdr3_nt: TGTGCCAGTACCCCGACAGGGGGCTGGGCTGAAGCTTTCTTT
d_call: TRBD1; v_call: TRBV7-9; clone_size: .; j_call: TRBJ1-1; cdr3_aa: CASSPVGQGNTEAFF; cdr3_nt: TGTGCCAGCAGCCCGGTAGGACAGGGAAACACTGAAGCTTTCTTT
d_call: .; v_call: TRBV30; clone_size: .; j_call: TRBJ1-1; cdr3_aa: CAWSVLWDKNTEAFF; cdr3_nt: TGTGCCTGGAGTGTACTCTGGGACAAGAACACTGAAGCTTTCTTT
d_call: TRBD2; v_call: TRBV29-1; clone_size: .; j_call: TRBJ2-7; cdr3_aa: CSVGLAGAIHEQYF; cdr3_nt: TGCAGCGTTGGCTTAGCGGGAGCGATCCACGAGCAGTACTTC
d_call: .; v_call: TRBV15; clone_size: .; j_call: TRBJ2-3; cdr3_aa: CATSSGRAGSASTDTQYF; cdr3_nt: TGTGCCACCAGCTCAGGGCGGGCGGGGAGCGCTAGCACAGATACGCAGTATTTT
d_call: TRBD2; v_call: TRBV27; clone_size: .; j_call: TRBJ2-3; cdr3_aa: CASSLLFAGGLGDTQYF; cdr3_nt: TGTGCCAGCAGTTTATTATTCGCGGGAGGGCTAGGAGATACGCAGTATTTT
d_call: TRBD1; v_call: TRBV11-2; clone_size: .; j_call: TRBJ2-1; cdr3_aa: CASSLGTGAYNEQFF; cdr3_nt: TGTGCCAGCAGCCTCGGAACAGGGGCCTACAATGAGCAGTTCTTC
d_call: .; v_call: TRBV5-1; clone_size: .; j_call: TRBJ2-7; cdr3_aa: CASNYDSTYEQYF; cdr3_nt: TGCGCCAGCAACTACGACAGTACTTACGAGCAGTACTTC
d_call: .; v_call: TRBV27; clone_size: .; j_call: TRBJ2-7; cdr3_aa: CASSLGPGTSSSYEQYF; cdr3_nt: TGTGCCAGCAGTTTGGGGCCCGGGACGTCGAGCTCCTACGAGCAGTACTTC
d_call: .; v_call: TRBV7-8; clone_size: once; j_call: TRBJ2-7; cdr3_aa: CASSLRQTGPYEQYF; cdr3_nt: TGTGCCAGCAGCTTACGTCAGACGGGTCCCTACGAGCAGTACTTC
d_call: .; v_call: TRBV4-3; clone_size: .; j_call: TRBJ2-1; cdr3_aa: CASSQDPFRGAYNEQFF; cdr3_nt: TGCGCCAGCAGCCAAGACCCCTTCAGGGGAGCCTACAATGAGCAGTTCTTC
d_call: TRBD1; v_call: TRBV19; clone_size: once; j_call: TRBJ2-7; cdr3_aa: CASSGGQGSYEQYF; cdr3_nt: TGTGCCAGTAGTGGCGGACAGGGGTCCTACGAGCAGTACTTC
d_call: TRBD1; v_call: TRBV5-1; clone_size: .; j_call: TRBJ2-7; cdr3_aa: CASSAWTGYEQYF; cdr3_nt: TGCGCCAGCAGCGCATGGACAGGCTACGAGCAGTACTTC
d_call: TRBD2; v_call: TRBV19; clone_size: .; j_call: TRBJ2-7; cdr3_aa: CASSRLAGETSYEQYF; cdr3_nt: TGTGCCAGTAGCCGTTTAGCGGGAGAGACCTCCTACGAGCAGTACTTC
d_call: TRBD1; v_call: TRBV7-9; clone_size: .; j_call: TRBJ1-2; cdr3_aa: CASSSTPGQGLHGYTF; cdr3_nt: TGTGCCAGCAGCTCTACTCCGGGACAGGGCTTGCATGGCTACACCTTC
d_call: .; v_call: TRBV27; clone_size: .; j_call: TRBJ1-2; cdr3_aa: CASSLGQGNYGYTF; cdr3_nt: TGTGCCAGCAGTTTAGGCCAGGGCAACTATGGCTACACCTTC
d_call: .; v_call: TRBV11-2; clone_size: .; j_call: TRBJ1-5; cdr3_aa: CASSSTGLNQPQHF; cdr3_nt: TGTGCCAGCAGCTCTACCGGGCTCAATCAGCCCCAGCATTTT
d_call: .; v_call: TRBV6-5; clone_size: .; j_call: TRBJ1-2; cdr3_aa: CASSLGLIYGYTF; cdr3_nt: TGTGCCAGCAGCCTGGGACTGATTTATGGCTACACCTTC
d_call: .; v_call: TRBV30; clone_size: .; j_call: TRBJ2-7; cdr3_aa: CAWTPGGYEQYF; cdr3_nt: TGTGCCTGGACCCCCGGGGGCTACGAGCAGTACTTC
d_call: TRBD1; v_call: TRBV27; clone_size: .; j_call: TRBJ2-7; cdr3_aa: CASSPISAGTGAHEQYF; cdr3_nt: TGTGCCAGCAGTCCCATATCCGCCGGGACAGGGGCCCACGAGCAGTACTTC
d_call: .; v_call: TRBV9; clone_size: .; j_call: TRBJ1-2; cdr3_aa: CASSVAGGYGYTF; cdr3_nt: TGTGCCAGCAGCGTAGCTGGGGGCTATGGCTACACCTTC
d_call: .; v_call: TRBV6-1; clone_size: .; j_call: TRBJ1-2; cdr3_aa: CASSENRFYGYTF; cdr3_nt: TGTGCCAGCAGTGAAAACAGATTCTATGGCTACACCTTC
d_call: TRBD2; v_call: TRBV5-1; clone_size: .; j_call: TRBJ2-1; cdr3_aa: CASSNGLAGTTNEQFF; cdr3_nt: TGCGCCAGCAGCAACGGACTAGCGGGAACAACCAATGAGCAGTTCTTC
d_call: .; v_call: TRBV6-5; clone_size: .; j_call: TRBJ2-5; cdr3_aa: CASSYSGGGPQETQYF; cdr3_nt: TGTGCCAGCAGTTACTCAGGAGGGGGTCCCCAAGAGACCCAGTACTTC
d_call: .; v_call: TRBV19; clone_size: .; j_call: TRBJ1-2; cdr3_aa: CASTEWDGNYGYTF; cdr3_nt: TGTGCCAGTACCGAATGGGACGGTAACTATGGCTACACCTTC
d_call: TRBD2; v_call: TRBV5-4; clone_size: .; j_call: TRBJ2-1; cdr3_aa: CASSLFGAGLAGNEQFF; cdr3_nt: TGTGCCAGCAGCTTGTTTGGCGCGGGACTAGCGGGGAATGAGCAGTTCTTC
d_call: .; v_call: TRBV7-9; clone_size: .; j_call: TRBJ1-2; cdr3_aa: CASSLAGTVANYGYTF; cdr3_nt: TGTGCCAGCAGCTTAGCCGGGACGGTCGCTAACTATGGCTACACCTTC
d_call: .; v_call: TRBV2; clone_size: .; j_call: TRBJ2-7; cdr3_aa: CASSEGHGYEQYF; cdr3_nt: TGTGCCAGCAGTGAAGGACACGGGTACGAGCAGTACTTC
d_call: .; v_call: TRBV4-3; clone_size: .; j_call: TRBJ1-3; cdr3_aa: CASSQDRRSTGNTIYF; cdr3_nt: TGCGCCAGCAGCCAAGATCGCAGGTCAACTGGAAACACCATATATTTT
d_call: TRBD1; v_call: TRBV5-1; clone_size: .; j_call: TRBJ1-1; cdr3_aa: CASSLEGANTEAFF; cdr3_nt: TGCGCCAGCAGCTTGGAGGGGGCGAACACTGAAGCTTTCTTT